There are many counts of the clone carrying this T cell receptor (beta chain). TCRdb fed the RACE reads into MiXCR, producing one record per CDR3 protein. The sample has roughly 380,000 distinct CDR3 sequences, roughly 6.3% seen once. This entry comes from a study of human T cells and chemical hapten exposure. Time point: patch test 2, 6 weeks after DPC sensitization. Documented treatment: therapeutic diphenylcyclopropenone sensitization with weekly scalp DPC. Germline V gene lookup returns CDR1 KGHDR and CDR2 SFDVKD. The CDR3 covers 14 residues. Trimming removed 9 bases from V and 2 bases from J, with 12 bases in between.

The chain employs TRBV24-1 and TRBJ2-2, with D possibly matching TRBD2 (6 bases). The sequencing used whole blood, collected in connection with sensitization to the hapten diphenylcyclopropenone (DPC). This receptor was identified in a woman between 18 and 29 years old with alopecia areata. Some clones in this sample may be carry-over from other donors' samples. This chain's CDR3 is CATGRDFNTGELFF. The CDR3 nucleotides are TGTGCCACCGGCCGGGACTTTAACACCGGGGAGCTGTTTTTT.